The 30 T cell receptor beta chains given below trace back to one sample, sequenced in a study of blood T cell repertoires in COVID-19. Only in-frame clones appear in the TCRdb table, and some are missing; sequencing was by immunoSEQ multiplex PCR. Here the sample spans over 100,000 clones, 80% being singletons. The sample comprised peripheral blood. The receptors were gathered from a human donor in a cohort sampled during active or convalescent COVID-19.

The chain couples TRBV28 to TRBJ2-2, with TRBD1 matching over 9 bases. CDR1 and CDR2 from the germline V gene are MDHEN and SYDVKM. V lost 10 bases to trimming and J lost 4 bases; unmatched junction nucleotides: 13. The length of the CDR3 is 16 residues. In DNA form, the CDR3 reads TGTGCCACCCCGACCCGACAGGGGGTTTTCACCGGGGAGCTGTTTTTT. Translated: CATPTRQGVFTGELFF.

Note on this clone: At one of its ends the junction is not consistent with the germline gene, which may arise from a read error. This chain connects TRBV25-1 to TRBJ2-7; D not resolved. The CDR3 contains 13 residues. Germline V lookup: CDR1 MGHDK, CDR2 SYGVNS. The CDR3 is CASSDAGSHEQYF. The CDR3 nucleotides are TGTGCCAGCAGTGATGCAGGCTCCCACGAGCAGTACTTC.

V and J are TRBV5-1 and TRBJ1-2; 7 bases line up with TRBD1. CDR1 SGHRS and CDR2 YFSETQ come from the germline V gene. Trimming at V came to 5 bases and at J to 3 bases, leaving 4 bases not matched to a gene. The CDR3 covers 13 residues. DNA for the CDR3: TGCGCCAGCAGTCGAGGGACAGACTATGGCTACACCTTC. It is translated as CASSRGTDYGYTF.

This clone appeared a few times. V is TRBV14 and J is TRBJ2-1, with D hard to call. Germline V gene lookup returns CDR1 SGHDN and CDR2 FVKESK. The V end lost 4 bases, the J end lost 8 bases, and 21 bases lay between the germline ends. The CDR3 loop spans 16 amino acids. The CDR3 here is CASSPRNTLPRDEQFF. In DNA form, the CDR3 reads TGTGCCAGCAGCCCTCGAAATACCCTCCCGCGTGATGAGCAGTTCTTC.

The V call is TRBV19, the J call TRBJ2-7; D possibly corresponds to TRBD1 (5 bases). V was pared by 4 bases and J by 1 base, with 20 bases between. CDR1 LNHDA and CDR2 SQIVND come from the germline V gene (reference sequence). The CDR3 contains 17 residues. For the CDR3, the DNA is TGTGCCAGTAGTAACGGCCAGGGCCCCCTAGGATCCTACGAGCAGTACTTC. Translating it yields CASSNGQGPLGSYEQYF. The whole variable domain, filled in from reference TRBV19 and TRBJ2-7, reads DGGITQSPKYLFRKEGQNVTLSCEQNLNHDAMYWYRQDPGQGLRLIYYSQIVNDFQKGDIAEGYSVSREKKESFPLTVTSAQKNPTAFYLCASSNGQGPLGSYEQYFGPGTRLTVT.

V and J are TRBV14 and TRBJ2-1; a weak D match, TRBD1 (5 bases). Germline V gene sequence: CDR1 SGHDN, CDR2 FVKESK. Trimming shortened V by 1 base and J by 7 bases, and 14 bases separated the two germline ends. The CDR3 covers 15 residues. As DNA, the CDR3 is TGTGCCAGCAGCCAAGTTTTTCAGGGTGTAAATGAGCAGTTCTTC. Protein product: CASSQVFQGVNEQFF.

This rearrangement joins TRBV12-3 or TRBV12-4 to TRBJ2-1, with D unresolved. V lost 4 bases to trimming and J lost 9 bases, with 10 bases between them. The CDR3 runs to 12 residues. CDR3 DNA: TGTGCCAGCAGTTCTATATTGCGTGAGCAGTTCTTC. Translated: CASSSILREQFF.

This chain joins TRBV28 and TRBJ1-2, with 8 positions matching TRBD1. After removal of 4 bases from V and 7 bases from J, the junction contained 8 bases not matched to a gene. The CDR3 loop spans 14 amino acids. Germline values: CDR1 MDHEN, CDR2 SYDVKM. CDR3 sequence reads: CASSWDRSSGGYTF. DNA for the CDR3: TGTGCCAGCAGTTGGGACAGGTCTTCGGGTGGCTACACCTTC.

This chain connects TRBV3-1 (or the pseudogene TRBV3-2) to TRBJ2-7; D unresolved. The V end lost 0 bases, the J end lost 5 bases, and 8 bases lay between the germline ends. The CDR3 runs to 13 residues. Germline V gene lookup returns CDR1 LGHDT and CDR2 YNNKEL (reference sequence). In nucleotides, the CDR3 is TGTGCCAGCAGCCAAGAAATCAGGAACGAGCAGTACTTC. Translating it yields CASSQEIRNEQYF.

J is TRBJ1-2 and V is TRBV5-1, with 7 nucleotides matching TRBD1. The CDR3 totals 15 residues. Per germline, CDR1 SGHRS and CDR2 YFSETQ. J gave up 6 bases and V 0 bases, and 8 bases lay outside the gene matches. DNA for the CDR3: TGCGCCAGCAGCTTGGCCCTGGGACAGTCAAATGGCTACACCTTC. Translated: CASSLALGQSNGYTF.

The gene calls are TRBV12-3 or TRBV12-4 and TRBJ1-5; 8 bases match TRBD1. V dropped 6 bases and J dropped 4; count of bases not matched to a gene: 2. The CDR3 length is 13 residues. The CDR3: CASSRDRNQPQHF. As DNA, the CDR3 is TGTGCCAGCAGCAGGGACAGGAATCAGCCCCAGCATTTT.

V usage is TRBV18 and J usage is TRBJ2-3, with a tentative D call TRBD2 (7 bases). This CDR3 comprises 15 residues. The germline V gene encodes CDR1 KGHSH and CDR2 LQKENI. Trimming stripped 3 bases from V and 4 bases from J, with 14 bases between. CDR3 nucleotide sequence: TGTGCCAGCTCACCGGGGCAGGGGAGGGCAGATACGCAGTATTTT. Translation: CASSPGQGRADTQYF.

V is TRBV4-3 and J is TRBJ2-3, with D possibly being TRBD1 (7 bases). Germline CDR1 reads LGHNA; CDR2 reads YSLEER. There are 15 residues in the CDR3. Deletions cut 3 bases from V and 2 bases from J, with 12 bases between. The CDR3 nucleotides are TGCGCCAGCAGCCAGCGACAGGGACTCACAGATACGCAGTATTTT. Translating it yields CASSQRQGLTDTQYF.

The rearrangement uses TRBV7-2 and TRBJ2-5; the D gene is possibly TRBD2 (7 bases). With 0 bases removed from V and 4 bases from J, the gap between germline ends came to 21 bases. CDR1 SGHTA and CDR2 FQGNSA come from the germline V gene. This CDR3 has 18 amino acids. CDR3 sequence reads: CASSLALPFWGGGETQYF. CDR3 bases: TGTGCCAGCAGCTTAGCGCTTCCTTTTTGGGGGGGCGGAGAGACCCAGTACTTC.

The chain combines TRBV28 with TRBJ2-1; 14 nucleotides align to TRBD2. V dropped 5 bases and J dropped 4; count of bases not matched to a gene: 4. The CDR3 length is 16 residues. Germline loops: CDR1 MDHEN, CDR2 SYDVKM. The CDR3: CASSGLAGGHYNEQFF. DNA of the CDR3: TGTGCCAGCAGTGGACTAGCGGGGGGCCATTACAATGAGCAGTTCTTC.

This clone was seen once. The rearrangement links TRBV19 to TRBJ2-1; 9 nucleotides match TRBD1. The germline V gene encodes CDR1 LNHDA and CDR2 SQIVND (reference sequence). V trimming: 6 bases; J trimming: 5 bases; junction bases outside the gene matches: 17. The CDR3 loop spans 18 amino acids. The CDR3 here is CASSYSTGGFSHDNEQFF. CDR3 DNA sequence: TGTGCCAGTAGCTACTCGACAGGGGGGTTCAGTCACGACAATGAGCAGTTCTTC. Based on the CDR3 plus reference TRBV19 and TRBJ2-1, the full variable domain is DGGITQSPKYLFRKEGQNVTLSCEQNLNHDAMYWYRQDPGQGLRLIYYSQIVNDFQKGDIAEGYSVSREKKESFPLTVTSAQKNPTAFYLCASSYSTGGFSHDNEQFFGPGTRLTVL.

The chain is built from TRBV27 and TRBJ2-7; 9 nucleotides agree with TRBD2. The CDR3 consists of 16 residues. Germline V gene data show CDR1 as MNHEY and CDR2 as SMNVEV (reference sequence). V trimming: 3 bases; J trimming: 0 bases; junction bases outside the gene matches: 6. CDR3 sequence: CASSFHLAGPSYEQYF. CDR3 nucleotides: TGTGCCAGCAGTTTCCACCTAGCGGGGCCCTCCTACGAGCAGTACTTC.

The J gene is TRBJ1-1, the V gene TRBV6-5, with D hard to call. The CDR3 extends over 13 amino acids. Germline-derived CDR1 and CDR2 are MNHEY and SVGAGI. The germline V and J ends were trimmed by 7 bases and 1 base, with 10 bases remaining between them. The CDR3 DNA follows: TGTGCCAGCAATGTGGGAGAGAACACTGAAGCTTTCTTT. Amino acid sequence: CASNVGENTEAFF.

This clone has just one count. This sequence joins TRBV5-6 and TRBJ1-2; D call uncertain. Germline V CDR1 and CDR2: SGHDT, YYEEEE. The CDR3 runs to 13 residues. V shed 9 bases and J shed 3 bases, with 15 bases lying between them. The CDR3 loop is CATSMGPHYGYTF. CDR3 DNA sequence: TGTGCCACCTCGATGGGCCCCCACTATGGCTACACCTTC. Using reference TRBV5-6 and TRBJ1-2 for the parts outside the CDR3, the full variable domain is DAGVTQSPTHLIKTRGQQVTLRCSPKSGHDTVSWYQQALGQGPQFIFQYYEEEERQRGNFPDRFSGHQFPNYSSELNVNALLLGDSALYLCATSMGPHYGYTFGSGTRLTVV.

This chain uses TRBV4-1 with TRBJ1-5, with 7 bases matching TRBD1. Per germline, CDR1 MGHRA and CDR2 YSYEKL. This CDR3 has 16 amino acids. V was clipped by 3 bases and J by 4 bases; unmatched bases: 9. CDR3 protein: CASSHDQDRINQPQHF. CDR3 nucleotide sequence: TGCGCCAGCAGCCATGATCAGGACAGGATAAATCAGCCCCAGCATTTT.

This sequence joins TRBV19 and TRBJ2-2; maybe TRBD1 (6 bases). There are 14 residues in the CDR3. Germline assignment: CDR1 LNHDA and CDR2 SQIVND (reference sequence). V lost 6 bases to trimming and J lost 2 bases, with 10 bases between them. CDR3 nucleotide sequence: TGTGCCAGTAGGAGGGACACTAACACCGGGGAGCTGTTTTTT. Translated, it gives CASRRDTNTGELFF.

This clone was seen only once. The chain uses TRBV5-1 and TRBJ1-2; D possibly corresponds to TRBD1 (5 bases). This CDR3 contains 14 residues. The V end was cut by 4 bases, the J end by 5 bases, with 15 bases between. From germline, CDR1 is SGHRS and CDR2 YFSETQ. The CDR3 DNA reads TGCGCCAGCAGCCGGAGCGGGGCAGAGTATGGCTACACCTTC. This codes for CASSRSGAEYGYTF. Together with reference TRBV5-1 and TRBJ1-2, the CDR3 gives the full variable domain: KAGVTQTPRYLIKTRGQQVTLSCSPISGHRSVSWYQQTPGQGLQFLFEYFSETQRNKGNFPGRFSGRQFSNSRSEMNVSTLELGDSALYLCASSRSGAEYGYTFGSGTRLTVV.

The chain employs TRBV2 and TRBJ2-4; 7 positions agree with TRBD1. The CDR3 is 12 residues long. Germline V gives CDR1 SNHLY, CDR2 FYNNEI. The trim removed 4 bases at V and 7 bases at J, leaving 1 base unmatched. The CDR3 DNA is TGTGCCAGCAGTGTACAGGGGAACATTCAGTACTTC. Protein sequence: CASSVQGNIQYF.

The J gene is TRBJ2-1, the V gene TRBV7-3, with D possibly being TRBD1 (6 bases). CDR1 and CDR2 from the germline V gene are SGHTA and FQGTGA. The CDR3 extends over 13 amino acids. Trimming shortened V by 2 bases and J by 4 bases, and 6 bases separated the two germline ends. CDR3 sequence (DNA): TGTGCCAGCAGCTTACAGGGGTACAATGAGCAGTTCTTC. Translating it yields CASSLQGYNEQFF.

The chain uses TRBV19 and TRBJ2-5; 7 nucleotides line up with TRBD2. The CDR3 is 15 residues long. Germline V lookup: CDR1 LNHDA, CDR2 SQIVND (reference sequence). The J segment lost 5 bases and the V segment lost 4 bases, leaving 10 bases of the junction unmatched. The DNA for the CDR3 is TGTGCCAGTAGTACCCTAGCGGTGCTAGGGGAGACCCAGTACTTC. This translates into CASSTLAVLGETQYF. Based on the CDR3 plus reference TRBV19 and TRBJ2-5, the full variable domain is DGGITQSPKYLFRKEGQNVTLSCEQNLNHDAMYWYRQDPGQGLRLIYYSQIVNDFQKGDIAEGYSVSREKKESFPLTVTSAQKNPTAFYLCASSTLAVLGETQYFGPGTRLLVL.

This clone has only a few counts. This chain joins TRBV7-2 and TRBJ2-2, with 9 bases fitting TRBD1. The CDR3 has 16 amino acids. The germline V gene encodes CDR1 SGHTA and CDR2 FQGNSA. V trimming: 4 bases; J trimming: 7 bases; junction bases outside the gene matches: 10. As DNA, the CDR3 is TGTGCCAGCAGCTCCGGGAGGACAGGGGCGCACGGGGAGCTGTTTTTT. As protein: CASSSGRTGAHGELFF. Looking up the rest from reference TRBV7-2 and TRBJ2-2 gives the full variable domain: GAGVSQSPSNKVTEKGKDVELRCDPISGHTALYWYRQSLGQGLEFLIYFQGNSAPDKSGLPSDRFSAERTGGSVSTLTIQRTQQEDSAVYLCASSSGRTGAHGELFFGEGSRLTVL.

The chain is built from TRBV10-3 and TRBJ2-3; D might be TRBD2 (6 bases). V lost 10 bases, J lost 0 bases, and 20 bases lay in between. From germline, CDR1 is ENHRY and CDR2 SYGVKD. The CDR3 covers 16 residues. CDR3 region: CATRDSETSSTDTQYF. For the CDR3, the DNA is TGTGCCACCCGGGACTCGGAGACTTCTAGCACAGATACGCAGTATTTT.

The table lists this clone with a count of one. The chain has TRBV12-3 or TRBV12-4 and TRBJ2-7; D is undetermined. Trimming removed 2 bases from V and 6 bases from J, with 8 bases in between. The CDR3 length is 12 residues. CDR3 coding DNA: TGTGCCAGCAGTTTAAGAGGAACCGAGCAGTACTTC. It specifies CASSLRGTEQYF.

The V and J genes are TRBV24-1 and TRBJ2-7; 9 bases agree with TRBD2. The CDR3 length is 14 residues. J lost 2 bases, V lost 10 bases, and 8 bases had no gene match. Germline assignment: CDR1 KGHDR and CDR2 SFDVKD. Here the CDR3 reads CATYLLAGPYEQYF. Written as DNA, the CDR3 is TGTGCCACTTATTTACTAGCGGGCCCCTACGAGCAGTACTTC.

The genes are TRBV10-3 and TRBJ2-7, with D perhaps TRBD2 (5 bases). CDR1 is ENHRY and CDR2 is SYGVKD in the germline V gene. This CDR3 region has 13 residues. The germline V and J ends were trimmed by 6 bases and 6 bases, with 15 bases remaining between them. This CDR3 reads CAIRTRERGEQYF. CDR3 nucleotides: TGTGCCATCAGAACTAGAGAACGGGGCGAGCAGTACTTC.